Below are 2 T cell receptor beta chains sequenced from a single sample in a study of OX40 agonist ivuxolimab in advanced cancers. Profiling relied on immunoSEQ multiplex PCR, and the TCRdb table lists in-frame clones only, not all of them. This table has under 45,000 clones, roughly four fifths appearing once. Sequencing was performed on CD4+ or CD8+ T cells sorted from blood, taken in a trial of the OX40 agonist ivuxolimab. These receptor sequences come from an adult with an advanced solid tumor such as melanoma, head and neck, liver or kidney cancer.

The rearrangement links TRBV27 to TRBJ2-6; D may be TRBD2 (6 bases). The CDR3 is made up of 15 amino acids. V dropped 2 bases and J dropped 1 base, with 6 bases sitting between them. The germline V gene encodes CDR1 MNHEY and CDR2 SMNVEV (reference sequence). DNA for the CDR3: TGTGCCAGCAGTTTACGGGGGTCTGGGGCCAACGTCCTGACTTTC. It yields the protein CASSLRGSGANVLTF.

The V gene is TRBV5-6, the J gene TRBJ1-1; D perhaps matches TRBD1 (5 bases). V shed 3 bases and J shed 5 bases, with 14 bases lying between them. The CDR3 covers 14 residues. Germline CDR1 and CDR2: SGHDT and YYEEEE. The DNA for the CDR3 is TGTGCCAGCAGCTCGGGGGTCTCGGGGACTGAAGCTTTCTTT. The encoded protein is CASSSGVSGTEAFF.